This T cell receptor (beta chain) stems from a study of T cell changes during pregnancy in multiple sclerosis. Assay: immunoSEQ multiplex PCR; the TCRdb copy retains only in-frame clones and omits some. The sample carries about 120,000 clones, 80% to 95% recorded once. V dropped 1 base and J dropped 0; count of bases not matched to a gene: 4. The CDR3 runs to 17 residues. Germline lookup yields CDR1 SGHTA and CDR2 FQGNSA. This sequence joins TRBV7-2 and TRBJ2-5; TRBD2 matches 11 bases. The clonotype was recovered from a female donor with multiple sclerosis, enrolled in a pregnancy study. The sequenced sample was peripheral blood, obtained in the third trimester of pregnancy. CDR3 DNA: TGTGCCAGCAGCTTAGGGGTAGCGGGGGGGTACCAAGAGACCCAGTACTTC. This sequence encodes CASSLGVAGGYQETQYF.